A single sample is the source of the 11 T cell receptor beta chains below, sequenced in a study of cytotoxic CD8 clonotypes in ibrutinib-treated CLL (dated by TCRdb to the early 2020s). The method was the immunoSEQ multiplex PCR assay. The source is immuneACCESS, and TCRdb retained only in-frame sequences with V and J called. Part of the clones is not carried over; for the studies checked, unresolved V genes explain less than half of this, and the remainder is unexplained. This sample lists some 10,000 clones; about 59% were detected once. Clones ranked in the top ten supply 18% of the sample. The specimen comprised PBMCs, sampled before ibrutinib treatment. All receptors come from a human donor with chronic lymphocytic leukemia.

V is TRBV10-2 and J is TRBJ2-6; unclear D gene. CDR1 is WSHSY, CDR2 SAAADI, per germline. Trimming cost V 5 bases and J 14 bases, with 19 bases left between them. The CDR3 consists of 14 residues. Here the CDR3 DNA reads TGCGCCAGCAGTACAACAAAGTCGGGCCAACTCCTGACTTTC. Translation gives CASSTTKSGQLLTF.

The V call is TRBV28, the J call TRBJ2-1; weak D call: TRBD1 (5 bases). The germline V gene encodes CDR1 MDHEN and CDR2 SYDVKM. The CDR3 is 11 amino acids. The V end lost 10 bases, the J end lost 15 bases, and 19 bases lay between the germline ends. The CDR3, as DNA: TGTGCCACAGGGTGGGGCCTTAACCCGTTCTTC. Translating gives CATGWGLNPFF.

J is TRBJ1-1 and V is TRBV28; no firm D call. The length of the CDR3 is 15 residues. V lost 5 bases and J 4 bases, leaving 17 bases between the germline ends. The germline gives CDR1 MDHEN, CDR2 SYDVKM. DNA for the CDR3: TGTGCCAGCAGTGAAATAGGCAGTATAGGCACTGAAGCTTTCTTT. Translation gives CASSEIGSIGTEAFF.

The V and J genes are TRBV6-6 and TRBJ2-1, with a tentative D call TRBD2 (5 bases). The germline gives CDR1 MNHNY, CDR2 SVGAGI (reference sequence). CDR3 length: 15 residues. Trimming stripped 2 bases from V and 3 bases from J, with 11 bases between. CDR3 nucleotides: TGTGCCAGCAGTTACCCCCGTGGACTCTACAATGAGCAGTTCTTC. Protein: CASSYPRGLYNEQFF.

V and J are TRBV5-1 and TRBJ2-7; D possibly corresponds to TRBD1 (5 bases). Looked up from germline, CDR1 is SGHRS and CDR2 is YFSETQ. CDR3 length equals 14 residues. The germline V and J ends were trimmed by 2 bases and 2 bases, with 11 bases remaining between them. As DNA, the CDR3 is TGCGCCAGCAGCTTCGGCAGGGCCCCCTACGAGCAGTACTTC. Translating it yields CASSFGRAPYEQYF.

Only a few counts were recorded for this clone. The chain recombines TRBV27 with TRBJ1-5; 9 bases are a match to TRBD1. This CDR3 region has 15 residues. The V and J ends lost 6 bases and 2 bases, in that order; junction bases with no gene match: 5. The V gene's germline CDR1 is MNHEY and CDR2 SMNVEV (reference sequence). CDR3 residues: CASSVRTGGNQPQHF. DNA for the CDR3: TGTGCCAGCAGCGTACGGACAGGGGGCAATCAGCCCCAGCATTTT.

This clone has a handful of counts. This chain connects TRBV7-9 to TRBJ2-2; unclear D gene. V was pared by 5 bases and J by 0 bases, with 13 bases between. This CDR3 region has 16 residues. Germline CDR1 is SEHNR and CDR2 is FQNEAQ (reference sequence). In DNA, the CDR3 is TGTGCCAGCAGCCCCCCTTCTAGGGCGAACACCGGGGAGCTGTTTTTT. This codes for CASSPPSRANTGELFF.

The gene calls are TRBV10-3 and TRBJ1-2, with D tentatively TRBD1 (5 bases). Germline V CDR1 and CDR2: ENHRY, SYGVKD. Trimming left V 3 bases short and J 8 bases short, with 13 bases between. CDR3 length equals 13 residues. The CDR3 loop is CAISDQGGKGYTF. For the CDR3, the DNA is TGTGCCATCAGTGACCAGGGTGGTAAAGGCTACACCTTC.

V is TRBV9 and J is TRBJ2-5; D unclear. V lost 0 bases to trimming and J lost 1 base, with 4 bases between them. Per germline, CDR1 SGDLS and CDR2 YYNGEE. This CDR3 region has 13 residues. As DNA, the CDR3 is TGTGCCAGCAGCGTAGGACTCCAAGAGACCCAGTACTTC. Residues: CASSVGLQETQYF. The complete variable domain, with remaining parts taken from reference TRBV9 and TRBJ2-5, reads DSGVTQTPKHLITATGQRVTLRCSPRSGDLSVYWYQQSLDQGLQFLIQYYNGEERAKGNILERFSAQQFPDLHSELNLSSLELGDSALYFCASSVGLQETQYFGPGTRLLVL.

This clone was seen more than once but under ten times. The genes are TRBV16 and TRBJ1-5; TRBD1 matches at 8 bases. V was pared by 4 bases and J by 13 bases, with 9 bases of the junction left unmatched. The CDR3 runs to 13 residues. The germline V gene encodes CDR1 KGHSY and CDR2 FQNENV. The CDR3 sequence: CASSPGQGGGQHF. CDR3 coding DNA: TGTGCCAGCAGCCCAGGACAGGGAGGGGGTCAGCATTTT.

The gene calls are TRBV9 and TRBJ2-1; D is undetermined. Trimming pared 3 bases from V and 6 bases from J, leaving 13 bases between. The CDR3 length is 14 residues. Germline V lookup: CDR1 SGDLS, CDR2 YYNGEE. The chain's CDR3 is CASSAGPRRNEQFF. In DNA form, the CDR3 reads TGTGCCAGCAGCGCCGGGCCACGGCGCAATGAGCAGTTCTTC.